What follows are 24 T cell receptor beta chains derived from one specimen sequenced in a study of blood T cell repertoires in COVID-19. Here immunoSEQ multiplex PCR was the method, and the copy in TCRdb shows in-frame clones only, minus some. The sample yields 70,000 or so clones, 70% to 75% seen once. Sequencing input: peripheral blood. These receptors all stem from a woman in her 70s with acute or convalescent COVID-19.

This CDR3 reads CASSQPTGDYGYTF. As DNA, the CDR3 is TGCGCCAGCAGCCAACCCACCGGAGACTATGGCTACACCTTC. V and J are TRBV4-3 and TRBJ1-2, with D unclear. The V end lost 2 bases, the J end lost 3 bases, and 10 bases lay between the germline ends. CDR3 length equals 14 residues. Germline V gives CDR1 LGHNA, CDR2 YSLEER.

The gene calls are TRBV2 and TRBJ2-1; 13 bases map to TRBD2. This CDR3 spans 15 amino acids. The V and J ends lost 10 bases and 9 bases, in that order; junction bases with no gene match: 12. Germline V gene data show CDR1 as SNHLY and CDR2 as FYNNEI. The CDR3 coding sequence is TGTGCCACCTCCCCACTAGCGGGAGGGCCGGGTGAGCAGTTCTTC. As protein: CATSPLAGGPGEQFF.

The chain is built from TRBV6-1 and TRBJ2-1, with 9 bases identical to TRBD2. This CDR3 is built from 13 residues. J was trimmed by 9 bases and V by 5 bases; bases with no gene match: 5. Looked up from germline, CDR1 is MNHNS and CDR2 is SASEGT. CDR3 sequence (DNA): TGTGCCAGCAGTTTTAGCGGGGGTGGTGAGCAGTTCTTC. Translated, it gives CASSFSGGGEQFF.

The chain joins TRBV5-1 to TRBJ2-5; tentatively, D is TRBD2 (6 bases). Per the germline V gene, CDR1 is SGHRS and CDR2 is YFSETQ. Trimming pared 0 bases from V and 5 bases from J, leaving 17 bases between. The CDR3 runs 16 residues. CDR3 DNA: TGCGCCAGCAGCTTGGGAACCCAGGGAGGATGGGAGACCCAGTACTTC. Protein product: CASSLGTQGGWETQYF.

The chain uses TRBV5-1 and TRBJ2-1, with 10 bases aligning to TRBD1. With 2 bases clipped from V and 16 bases from J, the junction kept 9 bases outside the gene matches. Germline V lookup: CDR1 SGHRS, CDR2 YFSETQ. The CDR3 consists of 13 residues. Written as DNA, the CDR3 is TGCGCCAGCAGCTTACGGACAGGGGGGTTACTCTTCTTC. It specifies CASSLRTGGLLFF.

This chain uses TRBV9 with TRBJ2-3; possibly TRBD2 for D (6 bases). From germline, CDR1 is SGDLS and CDR2 YYNGEE. The ends were cut back, 4 bases at V and 4 bases at J, with 13 bases in the middle. The CDR3 totals 14 residues. The CDR3 DNA follows: TGTGCCAGCAGCCCCTCGGAGGGCGCAGATACGCAGTATTTT. Translated: CASSPSEGADTQYF.

Only a few counts were recorded for this clone. The V and J genes are TRBV7-2 and TRBJ2-3; TRBD1 aligns across 7 bases. V was clipped by 3 bases and J by 4 bases; unmatched bases: 7. Germline V CDR1 and CDR2: SGHTA, FQGNSA. The CDR3 has 15 amino acids. CDR3 in amino acids: CASSLTTGTADTQYF. In DNA, the CDR3 is TGTGCCAGCAGCTTGACGACAGGGACGGCAGATACGCAGTATTTT.

This clone was found a few times. The same CDR3 arises from other DNA sequences in this sample as well. This chain connects TRBV7-9 to TRBJ1-1; 8 nucleotides match TRBD1. Germline values: CDR1 SEHNR, CDR2 FQNEAQ (reference sequence). The CDR3 runs to 14 residues. V dropped 5 bases and J dropped 3; count of bases not matched to a gene: 5. The CDR3 bases are TGTGCCAGCAGCCTTGGACAGGGCGACACTGAAGCTTTCTTT. Translation: CASSLGQGDTEAFF.

The rearrangement joins TRBV6-5 to TRBJ1-1; D is possibly TRBD1 (6 bases). Germline V gene sequence: CDR1 MNHEY, CDR2 SVGAGI. V gave up 1 base and J gave up 1 base, with 10 bases separating them. The CDR3 runs 15 residues. CDR3 amino acids: CASSYYGQWNTEAFF. The CDR3 bases are TGTGCCAGCAGTTACTACGGACAGTGGAACACTGAAGCTTTCTTT.

The chain employs TRBV3-1 (or the pseudogene TRBV3-2) and TRBJ2-1, with 7 bases identical to TRBD2. The germline V gene encodes CDR1 LGHDT and CDR2 YNNKEL (reference sequence). The CDR3 is made up of 16 amino acids. V shed 5 bases, J shed 6 bases, and the junction held 13 bases outside the gene matches. CDR3 sequence (DNA): TGTGCCAGCAGCTGGGCGGGGGAACGGCAAGGCAATGAGCAGTTCTTC. It translates to CASSWAGERQGNEQFF.

This clone has only a few counts. This chain's CDR3 is CASKPWSNQPQHF. The CDR3 DNA reads TGTGCCAGCAAGCCTTGGAGCAATCAGCCCCAGCATTTT. The chain uses TRBV6-5 and TRBJ1-5; D is unresolved. The CDR3 spans 13 residues. CDR1 is MNHEY and CDR2 is SVGAGI in the germline V gene. The V end was cut by 7 bases, the J end by 1 base, with 8 bases between.

The chain combines TRBV6-1 with TRBJ2-7, with 9 nucleotides matching TRBD1. The CDR3 length is 16 residues. Trimming removed 3 bases from V and 4 bases from J; junction bases left unmatched: 10. CDR1 and CDR2 from the germline V gene are MNHNS and SASEGT. CDR3 coding DNA: TGTGCCAGCAGTGAGGTCCCGGGACAGGGAAAGTACGAGCAGTACTTC. Residues: CASSEVPGQGKYEQYF.

This chain joins TRBV6-5 and TRBJ1-2; 8 bases are a match to TRBD1. With 6 bases clipped from V and 1 base from J, the junction kept 4 bases outside the gene matches. Per germline, CDR1 MNHEY and CDR2 SVGAGI. The CDR3 has 14 amino acids. The CDR3: CASSPGQVNYGYTF. Written as DNA, the CDR3 is TGTGCCAGCAGCCCGGGACAGGTTAACTATGGCTACACCTTC.

The chain is built from TRBV6-5 and TRBJ1-2; D may be TRBD1 (5 bases). Germline V gene sequence: CDR1 MNHEY, CDR2 SVGAGI. Trimming removed 6 bases at V and 8 bases at J, with 19 bases between. CDR3 length: 14 residues. CDR3 nucleotide sequence: TGTGCCAGCAGCCCCCCGCAGGGTCAAGGAGGCTACACCTTC. Its protein is CASSPPQGQGGYTF.

Remarks on this clone: Other DNA sequences in this sample translate to the same CDR3. This rearrangement joins TRBV24-1 to TRBJ2-3; unclear D gene. CDR1 and CDR2 from the germline V gene are KGHDR and SFDVKD. V lost 6 bases, J lost 4 bases, and 4 bases lay in between. The CDR3 has 11 amino acids. CDR3 in amino acids: CATSQSDTQYF. CDR3 in DNA: TGTGCCACCAGTCAGTCAGATACGCAGTATTTT.

CDR3 DNA: TGTGCCAGCAGCTTATTGGCGGTGCCCGAGCAGTACTTC. Amino acids: CASSLLAVPEQYF. The gene calls are TRBV7-9 and TRBJ2-7; no definite D call. V shed 2 bases and J shed 6 bases, with 11 bases lying between them. Germline CDR1 is SEHNR and CDR2 is FQNEAQ (reference sequence). This CDR3 comprises 13 residues.

The V and J genes are TRBV5-6 and TRBJ2-7, with 8 nucleotides matching TRBD1. From germline, CDR1 is SGHDT and CDR2 YYEEEE. The CDR3 sequence is 14 residues long. The V gene end was trimmed by 1 base and the J gene end by 5 bases; junction bases not matched to a gene: 5. As DNA, the CDR3 is TGTGCCAGCAGCTTGCCCGCAGGGGGCAACGAGCAGTACTTC. Translating it yields CASSLPAGGNEQYF.

This chain joins TRBV29-1 and TRBJ1-2; D gene uncertain. This CDR3 comprises 13 residues. V lost 3 bases to trimming and J lost 2 bases, with 10 bases between them. CDR1 and CDR2 from the germline V gene are SQVTM and ANQGSEA. The CDR3 nucleotides read TGCAGCGTTGAGCTCCTCAGGAACTATGGCTACACCTTC. Translating it yields CSVELLRNYGYTF.

In this sample, this clone turned up a few times. The gene calls are TRBV28 and TRBJ2-5, with 8 bases that match TRBD1. The CDR3 covers 14 residues. In germline, CDR1 is MDHEN, CDR2 SYDVKM. The trim removed 2 bases at V and 2 bases at J, leaving 1 base unmatched. The CDR3 region has the DNA TGTGCCAGCAGTTTAAGACAGGGGCAAGAGACCCAGTACTTC. As protein: CASSLRQGQETQYF.

The chain joins TRBV24-1 to TRBJ1-1, with 7 nucleotides matching TRBD1. V was pared by 3 bases and J by 4 bases, with 7 bases of the junction left unmatched. The CDR3 runs 15 residues. Looked up from germline, CDR1 is KGHDR and CDR2 is SFDVKD. CDR3 sequence (DNA): TGTGCCACCAGTGATCCGACAGGGAAGGCCACTGAAGCTTTCTTT. This translates into CATSDPTGKATEAFF.

The V gene is TRBV30, the J gene TRBJ2-7, with D possibly being TRBD1 (5 bases). Trimming took off 0 bases at V and 7 bases at J, with 7 bases between the two ends. Germline V gene data show CDR1 as GTSNPN and CDR2 as SVGIG (reference sequence). The CDR3 runs 11 residues. CDR3 DNA: TGTGCCTGGAGTGTAAACAGGGAGCAGTACTTC. It encodes CAWSVNREQYF.

The V gene is TRBV18, the J gene TRBJ1-1, with 7 nucleotides matching TRBD1. Germline V gene sequence: CDR1 KGHSH, CDR2 LQKENI. The ends lost 3 bases at V and 0 bases at J; junction bases unmatched: 10. The CDR3 is 17 residues long. CDR3 coding DNA: TGTGCCAGCTCACCTCAGGGGGTAGAGGGAATGAACACTGAAGCTTTCTTT. Translating gives CASSPQGVEGMNTEAFF.

In DNA, the CDR3 is TGTGCCAGCAGCTTGGGGCAGGAAACAGACGAGCAGTACTTC. Translated, it gives CASSLGQETDEQYF. The rearrangement links TRBV5-4 to TRBJ2-7; D unclear. With 0 bases removed from V and 5 bases from J, the gap between germline ends came to 12 bases. Germline V gives CDR1 SGHNT, CDR2 YYREEE (reference sequence). The CDR3 sequence is 14 residues long.

This chain uses TRBV9 with TRBJ1-2; the D gene is possibly TRBD1 (6 bases). The CDR3 spans 14 residues. Germline values: CDR1 SGDLS, CDR2 YYNGEE. The germline V and J ends were trimmed by 3 bases and 6 bases, with 15 bases remaining between them. The CDR3 sequence is CASSAARGVDGYTF. The DNA for the CDR3 is TGTGCCAGCAGCGCGGCCAGGGGAGTCGATGGCTACACCTTC.